The 31 T cell receptor beta chains below come from one sample, sequenced in a study of blood T cell repertoires in COVID-19. Sequencing was performed with immunoSEQ multiplex PCR; in TCRdb, only in-frame clones are kept and a portion is missing. The profile shows some 200,000 clones, 89% of them singletons. Source material: peripheral blood. The receptors here all came from a middle-aged woman with acute or convalescent COVID-19.

The chain uses TRBV6-5 and TRBJ1-2; D possibly corresponds to TRBD1 (5 bases). V gave up 2 bases and J gave up 4 bases, with 14 bases separating them. This CDR3 is 15 amino acids long. Germline V CDR1 and CDR2: MNHEY, SVGAGI. CDR3 sequence reads: CASSYQYQGFYGYTF. Here the CDR3 DNA reads TGTGCCAGCAGTTACCAATACCAGGGATTCTATGGCTACACCTTC.

This sequence joins TRBV6-5 and TRBJ1-1; D gene unclear. This CDR3 region has 14 residues. Germline CDR1 and CDR2: MNHEY and SVGAGI. Trimming pared 6 bases from V and 0 bases from J, leaving 11 bases between. This CDR3 is CASRGTGMNTEAFF. The CDR3 nucleotides read TGTGCCAGCAGGGGAACGGGGATGAACACTGAAGCTTTCTTT.

The J gene is TRBJ2-7, the V gene TRBV7-6; TRBD2 agrees at 7 bases. V shed 4 bases, J shed 5 bases, and the junction held 8 bases outside the gene matches. CDR1 is SGHVS, CDR2 FNYEAQ, per germline. The CDR3 spans 14 residues. CDR3 DNA sequence: TGTGCCAGCAGCTGGGGGGGGAAAGCTGACGAGCAGTACGTC. Translating it yields CASSWGGKADEQYV.

This chain connects TRBV5-8 to TRBJ1-2; no firm D call. The germline V gene encodes CDR1 SGHTS and CDR2 YDEGEE. The CDR3 spans 13 residues. V gave up 0 bases and J gave up 2 bases, with 5 bases separating them. The CDR3 region is CASSLVVNYGYTF. The CDR3 nucleotides read TGTGCCAGCAGCTTGGTCGTGAACTATGGCTACACCTTC.

The chain combines TRBV7-9 with TRBJ2-1, with D possibly TRBD2 on 5 matching bases. The CDR3 is 15 amino acids. V shed 5 bases and J shed 0 bases, with 11 bases lying between them. In germline, CDR1 is SEHNR, CDR2 FQNEAQ (reference sequence). The CDR3 loop is CASSPVGSSYNEQFF. CDR3 nucleotides: TGTGCCAGCAGCCCAGTAGGGAGCTCCTACAATGAGCAGTTCTTC. Drawing the rest from reference TRBV7-9 and TRBJ2-1, the complete variable domain is DTGVSQNPRHKITKRGQNVTFRCDPISEHNRLYWYRQTLGQGPEFLTYFQNEAQLEKSRLLSDRFSAERPKGSFSTLEIQRTEQGDSAMYLCASSPVGSSYNEQFFGPGTRLTVL.

In its sample, this clone was seen once. The chain is built from TRBV19 and TRBJ1-1; D unresolved. Germline V gene sequence: CDR1 LNHDA, CDR2 SQIVND (reference sequence). This CDR3 is 13 amino acids long. With 3 bases removed from V and 4 bases from J, the gap between germline ends came to 9 bases. CDR3 protein: CASSMRVPTEAFF. The CDR3 DNA is TGTGCCAGTAGTATGAGGGTACCCACTGAAGCTTTCTTT.

The V call is TRBV5-1, the J call TRBJ2-5; TRBD2 matches at 7 bases. The CDR3 runs to 14 residues. CDR1 is SGHRS, CDR2 YFSETQ, per germline. V dropped 4 bases and J dropped 4; count of bases not matched to a gene: 7. The DNA for the CDR3 is TGCGCCAGCAGCACCCAGGGAGGGCTAGAGACCCAGTACTTC. Residues: CASSTQGGLETQYF.

V is TRBV18 and J is TRBJ1-1, with D possibly matching TRBD1 (6 bases). The CDR3 is 17 amino acids. V was trimmed by 2 bases and J by 1 base, leaving 17 bases between them. Germline V CDR1 and CDR2: KGHSH, LQKENI. CDR3 nucleotide sequence: TGTGCCAGCTCACCATATCAGGCCGGACAGTCGAACACTGAAGCTTTCTTT. This codes for CASSPYQAGQSNTEAFF.

CDR3 sequence (DNA): TGTGCCATCAGTGAGCTCCACGGGGACAATCAGCCCCAGCATTTT. This sequence encodes CAISELHGDNQPQHF. V usage is TRBV10-3 and J usage is TRBJ1-5; D uncertain. This CDR3 region has 15 residues. Trimming removed 2 bases from V and 3 bases from J, with 11 bases in between. Germline CDR1 reads ENHRY; CDR2 reads SYGVKD.

This clone was detected only once. The chain links TRBV6-6 to TRBJ1-2, with 10 bases fitting TRBD1. Germline V CDR1 and CDR2: MNHNY, SVGAGI (reference sequence). The CDR3 runs 14 residues. V lost 10 bases and J lost 2; bases outside the gene matches: 7. The CDR3 spells CATVRDRGNYGYTF. CDR3 nucleotide sequence: TGTGCCACCGTCCGGGACAGGGGAAACTATGGCTACACCTTC.

The J gene is TRBJ1-5, the V gene TRBV2, with TRBD1 matching 7 bases. The trim removed 2 bases at V and 0 bases at J, leaving 10 bases unmatched. CDR1 SNHLY and CDR2 FYNNEI come from the germline V gene. CDR3 size: 18 residues. CDR3 bases: TGTGCCAGCAGTGAATCTTACAGGGGCATTTATAGCAATCAGCCCCAGCATTTT. This gives the protein CASSESYRGIYSNQPQHF.

This chain links TRBV5-1 with TRBJ1-2; D possibly corresponds to TRBD1 (6 bases). The V and J ends lost 4 bases and 0 bases respectively, with 22 bases between them. CDR1 and CDR2 (germline): SGHRS, YFSETQ. This CDR3 comprises 18 residues. This chain's CDR3 is CASSLLRGADPTNYGYTF. The CDR3 DNA reads as TGCGCCAGCAGCCTCCTACGGGGGGCCGACCCAACTAACTATGGCTACACCTTC.

The rearrangement joins TRBV10-3 to TRBJ2-1; tentatively, D is TRBD2 (5 bases). CDR1 is ENHRY, CDR2 SYGVKD, per germline. The CDR3 totals 14 residues. Trimming stripped 7 bases from V and 2 bases from J, with 12 bases between. CDR3 sequence reads: CAIKSEGTYNEQFF. Here the CDR3 DNA reads TGTGCCATCAAAAGTGAGGGTACCTACAATGAGCAGTTCTTC.

This clone has only one observation. The chain employs TRBV24-1 and TRBJ2-3; a possible D gene is TRBD1 (5 bases). V lost 5 bases to trimming and J lost 1 base, with 9 bases between them. The CDR3 covers 14 residues. The germline gives CDR1 KGHDR, CDR2 SFDVKD. CDR3 nucleotide sequence: TGTGCCACCAGTGGGGGCCTGGGCACAGATACGCAGTATTTT. It codes for CATSGGLGTDTQYF.

This clone has just one count. The genes are TRBV5-1 and TRBJ1-4, with 7 nucleotides matching TRBD1. V shed 4 bases and J 3 bases; nucleotides not matched to a gene: 6. This CDR3 has 15 amino acids. Germline assignment: CDR1 SGHRS and CDR2 YFSETQ. In DNA form, the CDR3 reads TGCGCCAGCAGCACCGCAGGGGGTGCTAATGAAAAACTGTTTTTT. Encoded protein: CASSTAGGANEKLFF.

The chain recombines TRBV10-3 with TRBJ1-1; tentative D call: TRBD1 (5 bases). Trimming shortened V by 3 bases and J by 4 bases, and 12 bases separated the two germline ends. The CDR3 covers 14 residues. Germline V gene lookup returns CDR1 ENHRY and CDR2 SYGVKD. DNA of the CDR3: TGTGCCATCAGTGACGGCAGGGTCGGCACTGAAGCTTTCTTT. It encodes CAISDGRVGTEAFF.

As for this clone: Mismatch with germline at one junction end may stem from a read error. CDR3 DNA: TGTGCAAGCAGCGGGGGAGGGACGAGCAATCAGCCCCAGCATTTT. Translated, it gives CASSGGGTSNQPQHF. The J gene is TRBJ1-5, the V gene TRBV28; D is possibly TRBD1 (5 bases). The CDR3 runs to 15 residues. CDR1 is MDHEN and CDR2 is SYDVKM in the germline V gene.

This chain links TRBV19 with TRBJ2-3; perhaps TRBD2 as D (5 bases). V lost 2 bases, J lost 1 base, and 10 bases lay in between. Looked up from germline, CDR1 is LNHDA and CDR2 is SQIVND (reference sequence). CDR3 size: 15 residues. CDR3 protein: CASSIYGVGTDTQYF. For the CDR3, the DNA is TGTGCCAGTAGTATATACGGGGTGGGCACAGATACGCAGTATTTT.

The chain joins TRBV3-1 (or the pseudogene TRBV3-2) to TRBJ1-1; D call uncertain. This CDR3 has 16 amino acids. V lost 0 bases and J lost 5, with 16 bases in between. CDR1 and CDR2 (germline): LGHDT, YNNKEL (reference sequence). The CDR3 spells CASSQDRYGGGTEAFF. The CDR3 DNA reads TGTGCCAGCAGCCAAGATAGGTACGGCGGAGGGACTGAAGCTTTCTTT.

The chain links TRBV10-1 to TRBJ1-1, with no clear D. The germline V and J ends were trimmed by 6 bases and 0 bases, with 8 bases remaining between them. From germline, CDR1 is WNHNN and CDR2 SYGVQD (reference sequence). The CDR3 has 13 amino acids. In DNA, the CDR3 is TGCGCCAGCAGGCAGGCCTTGAACACTGAAGCTTTCTTT. Translation gives CASRQALNTEAFF.

The J gene is TRBJ1-1, the V gene TRBV27; D remains ambiguous. Germline CDR1 MNHEY, CDR2 SMNVEV (reference sequence). The CDR3 length is 17 residues. The V and J ends lost 1 base and 4 bases respectively, with 19 bases between them. The chain's CDR3 is CASSLWPLVEGPTEAFF. The CDR3 DNA reads as TGTGCCAGCAGTTTATGGCCCTTGGTCGAGGGCCCCACTGAAGCTTTCTTT.

This chain uses TRBV3-1 (or the pseudogene TRBV3-2) with TRBJ2-1, with 14 nucleotides matching TRBD2. This CDR3 spans 19 amino acids. The V segment lost 5 bases and the J segment 0 bases; nucleotides outside the gene matches: 9. Germline-derived CDR1 and CDR2 are LGHDT and YNNKEL (reference sequence). CDR3 sequence (DNA): TGTGCCAGCAGCACTCGGACTAGCGGGGGGCCAAGCTCCTACAATGAGCAGTTCTTC. Translating it yields CASSTRTSGGPSSYNEQFF.

The J gene is TRBJ2-2, the V gene TRBV9; TRBD1 agrees at 9 bases. Germline CDR1 SGDLS, CDR2 YYNGEE. The length of the CDR3 is 16 residues. V gave up 0 bases and J gave up 0 bases; unmatched junction bases: 0. CDR3 loop: CASSVGTGANTGELFF. The CDR3 nucleotides are TGTGCCAGCAGCGTAGGGACAGGGGCGAACACCGGGGAGCTGTTTTTT.

The chain employs TRBV5-1 and TRBJ2-1; D is ambiguous. Germline CDR1 SGHRS, CDR2 YFSETQ. CDR3 size: 19 residues. The V end was cut by 3 bases, the J end by 9 bases, with 31 bases between. CDR3 amino acids: CASSSHSPLTSPSSSEQFF. CDR3 nucleotides: TGCGCCAGCAGCTCACACTCCCCTTTGACAAGTCCTTCTTCCAGTGAGCAGTTCTTC.

V usage is TRBV24-1 and J usage is TRBJ2-6, with D uncertain. Germline V CDR1 and CDR2: KGHDR, SFDVKD. The CDR3 has 15 amino acids. V was shortened by 5 bases and J by 0 bases, with 7 bases between the two germline ends. In DNA form, the CDR3 reads TGTGCCACCAGTGGAGGCCGCTCTGGGGCCAACGTCCTGACTTTC. This sequence encodes CATSGGRSGANVLTF.

The chain links TRBV11-2 to TRBJ2-1, with TRBD1 matching 8 bases. V dropped 3 bases and J dropped 10; count of bases not matched to a gene: 11. This CDR3 comprises 15 residues. CDR1 is SGHAT and CDR2 is FQNNGV in the germline V gene. The CDR3 DNA follows: TGTGCCAGCAGCTTCTTCGGACAGGGACTTATAGAGCAGTTCTTC. This encodes CASSFFGQGLIEQFF.

The rearrangement uses TRBV5-5 and TRBJ1-3; D unclear. The CDR3 extends over 14 amino acids. Germline CDR1 SGHKS, CDR2 YYEKEE (reference sequence). Trimming stripped 5 bases from V and 2 bases from J, with 11 bases between. In DNA, the CDR3 is TGTGCCAGCAGTGTGACTACTCCTGGAAACACCATATATTTT. It yields the protein CASSVTTPGNTIYF.

The V gene is TRBV19, the J gene TRBJ1-1; tentative D call: TRBD1 (6 bases). The CDR3 spans 15 residues. V lost 1 base, J lost 1 base, and 10 bases lay in between. Looked up from germline, CDR1 is LNHDA and CDR2 is SQIVND (reference sequence). In DNA form, the CDR3 reads TGTGCCAGTAGTATAGCAGGGGCGGCGAACACTGAAGCTTTCTTT. Translated, it gives CASSIAGAANTEAFF.

This chain uses TRBV19 with TRBJ1-2; 7 nucleotides line up with TRBD1. Germline CDR1 is LNHDA and CDR2 is SQIVND (reference sequence). V was pared by 0 bases and J by 4 bases, with 8 bases of the junction left unmatched. The CDR3 has 16 amino acids. The CDR3 loop is CASSIDPRTGAYGYTF. CDR3 nucleotide sequence: TGTGCCAGTAGTATAGATCCTCGGACAGGAGCCTATGGCTACACCTTC.

The chain recombines TRBV4-2 with TRBJ1-2; the D is unclear. From germline, CDR1 is LGHNA and CDR2 YNFKEQ. The CDR3 is made up of 15 amino acids. Between the trimmed V and J ends, which lost 0 bases and 5 bases, there was a span of 13 bases. The CDR3 sequence is CASSQDWEAGYGYTF. In DNA, the CDR3 is TGTGCCAGCAGCCAAGATTGGGAGGCTGGATATGGCTACACCTTC.

The gene calls are TRBV25-1 and TRBJ2-2; 8 bases match TRBD1. The germline gives CDR1 MGHDK, CDR2 SYGVNS. The CDR3 length is 15 residues. V gave up 3 bases and J gave up 6 bases; unmatched junction bases: 6. The CDR3 protein is CASSELSGGSGELFF. The CDR3 DNA sequence: TGTGCCAGCAGTGAGTTGTCAGGGGGCTCCGGGGAGCTGTTTTTT.